This TCR beta chain was documented in a study of cytomegalovirus exposure and HLA in healthy donors. The V gene end was trimmed by 4 bases and the J gene end by 6 bases; junction bases not matched to a gene: 2. CDR1 is LGHNA, CDR2 YSLEER, per germline. The CDR3 loop spans 14 amino acids. General observations from the study: Researchers catalogued over 150 TCR beta chains as cytomegalovirus-associated.

As to this clone: Its antigen is still unknown.

Measured with immunoSEQ multiplex PCR; TCRdb has only the in-frame clones, and not every one. Of some 150,000 clones listed, approximately 86% are singletons. The 120-subject validation cohort, separate from the approximately 670-subject first cohort, included the donors. This chain connects TRBV4-3 to TRBJ1-4; 10 nucleotides agree with TRBD1. Sequences were obtained from PBMCs. The source is a man aged 18 to 30 in good health and CMV-seropositive. The CDR3 nucleotides read TGCGCCAGCAGCCTTGGACAGGGGGATGAAAAACTGTTTTTT. As protein: CASSLGQGDEKLFF.